Given below is one T cell receptor beta chain in context. The entry originates in a study of blood T cell repertoires in COVID-19. Sequenced by immunoSEQ multiplex PCR; TCRdb stores in-frame clones only, minus some. The sample carries roughly 340,000 clones, about 87% recorded once. The germline V gene encodes CDR1 MDHEN and CDR2 SYDVKM. J was trimmed by 6 bases and V by 5 bases; bases with no gene match: 16. The CDR3 consists of 18 residues. Participants reported their clinical history, and cohort assignment relied on those reports. This chain links TRBV28 with TRBJ1-2; 12 bases line up with TRBD1. This receptor was taken from a man between 40 and 49 years old in a cohort exposed to, infected with or recovered from COVID-19 (not recorded which). Sequenced sample: PBMCs or T cells enriched from blood (not recorded which). CDR3 in amino acids: CASSPQTGTGGPSHGYTF. The CDR3 DNA is TGTGCCAGCAGTCCTCAGACCGGGACAGGGGGCCCCAGCCATGGCTACACCTTC.